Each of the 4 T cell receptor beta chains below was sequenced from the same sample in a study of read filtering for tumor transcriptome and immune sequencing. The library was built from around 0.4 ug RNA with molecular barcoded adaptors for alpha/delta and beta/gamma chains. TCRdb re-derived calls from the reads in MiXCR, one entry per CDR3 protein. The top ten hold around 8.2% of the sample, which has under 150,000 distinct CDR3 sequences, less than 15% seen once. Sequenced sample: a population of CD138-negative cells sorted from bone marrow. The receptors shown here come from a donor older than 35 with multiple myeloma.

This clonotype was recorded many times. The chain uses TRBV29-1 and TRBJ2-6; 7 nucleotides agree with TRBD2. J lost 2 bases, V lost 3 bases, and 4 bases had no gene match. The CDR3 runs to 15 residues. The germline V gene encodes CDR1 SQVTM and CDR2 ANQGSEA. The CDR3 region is CSVEGGGAGANVLTF. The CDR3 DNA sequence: TGCAGCGTTGAGGGGGGGGGAGCTGGGGCCAACGTCCTGACTTTC. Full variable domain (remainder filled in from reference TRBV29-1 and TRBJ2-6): SAVISQKPSRDICQRGTSLTIQCQVDSQVTMMFWYRQQPGQSLTLIATANQGSEATYESGFVIDKFPISRPNLTFSTLTVSNMSPEDSSIYLCSVEGGGAGANVLTFGAGSRLTVL.

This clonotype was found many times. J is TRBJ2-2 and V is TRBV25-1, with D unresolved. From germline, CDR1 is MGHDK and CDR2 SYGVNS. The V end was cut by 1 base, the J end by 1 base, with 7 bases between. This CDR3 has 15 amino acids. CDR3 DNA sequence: TGTGCCAGCAGTGAATGGGCAGGGAACACCGGGGAGCTGTTTTTT. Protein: CASSEWAGNTGELFF. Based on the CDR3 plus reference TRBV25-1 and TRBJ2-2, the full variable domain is EADIYQTPRYLVIGTGKKITLECSQTMGHDKMYWYQQDPGMELHLIHYSYGVNSTEKGDLSSESTVSRIRTEHFPLTLESARPSHTSQYLCASSEWAGNTGELFFGEGSRLTVL.

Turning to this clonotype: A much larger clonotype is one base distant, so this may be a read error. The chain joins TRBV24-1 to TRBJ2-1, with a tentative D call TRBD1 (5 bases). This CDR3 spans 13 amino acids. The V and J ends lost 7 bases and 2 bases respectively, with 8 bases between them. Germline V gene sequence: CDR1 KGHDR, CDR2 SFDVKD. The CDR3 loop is CATRQGTYNEQFF. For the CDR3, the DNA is TGTGCCACCAGGCAGGGCACCTACAATGAGCAGTTCTTC.

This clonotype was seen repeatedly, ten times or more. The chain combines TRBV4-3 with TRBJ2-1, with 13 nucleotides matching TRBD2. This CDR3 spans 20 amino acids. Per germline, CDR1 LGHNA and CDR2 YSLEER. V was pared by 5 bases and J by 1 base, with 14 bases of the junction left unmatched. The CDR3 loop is CASSLPLAGGPLRSYNEQFF. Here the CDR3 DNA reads TGCGCCAGCAGCTTACCACTAGCGGGAGGGCCTTTAAGGTCCTACAATGAGCAGTTCTTC.